The T cell receptor beta chain described here comes from a study of T cell responses to AZD1222 COVID-19 vaccine (dated by TCRdb to about 2021). For context, the study as a whole: TCR sequencing covered approximately 230 trial participants: about 210 given two doses of AZD1222 and 26 given two doses of MenACWY control vaccine. Trial participants were enrolled into age subgroups of 18-55, 56-69 and 70-plus years, which contained about 150, 27 and 61 TCR-sequenced participants, respectively. Results the study describes overall, beyond this receptor: Participants were mostly white British and included more females than males, and it was suggested by the authors that clonal diversity may have been underestimated. Only a handful of AZD1222 recipients were SARS-CoV-2 seropositive at baseline, limiting conclusions about previously exposed vaccinees. After two AZD1222 doses, both the breadth and the depth of spike-specific TCRs were significantly higher than at day 0 and than in MenACWY recipients. CD4 TCRs associated with the vaccine covered the entire spike protein, and the dominant responses were in regions 160-218 and 743-854. Because no day 14 peak-response samples were available, the repertoires could be characterized only after the peak T cell response. Reportedly, almost half of the unique spike-specific TCRs recognized epitopes lying outside the regions that are mutated in the B.1.351 and B.1.1.7 variants. The 56-69-year group was small, and its depth increase did not reach significance, likely because of low power.

After removal of 4 bases from V and 4 bases from J, the junction retains 6 bases not matched to a gene. CDR1 is given as SGHAT and CDR2 as FQNNGV, both from the germline V gene. From cysteine to phenylalanine, the CDR3 is 15 amino acids long. Only the CDR3 part of the read is kept: 45 bases, read in frame from the first base. The CDR3 regions of human TCRbeta chains were analyzed by immunosequencing. As for the original processing: TCRs in the repertoires were compared against a reference library of SARS-CoV-2-specific TCRs that had been generated with the MIRA antigen-specificity platform. Breadth was defined as the fraction of unique TCRs that were SARS-CoV-2-associated. Depth was defined as the fraction of total T cells that were SARS-CoV-2-associated. Using the MIRA data, every spike-specific TCR was mapped to the spike region that the TCR reacted to and assigned to either a CD4 or a CD8 class. Log10-transformed breadth and depth values were compared by one-way ANOVA with Sidak's multiple comparisons tests. Not all clones reach the TCRdb copy of this immuneACCESS table, which keeps in-frame sequences only. Checked studies attribute under half of the gap to unresolved V genes and leave the rest unexplained. V, J and clone size were drawn from that table, and D and trimming were deduced from the DNA. This sample gives about 140,000 clones in total; approximately 90% of them show up just once. The top ten constitute 4% of the sample.

The time point label here, explained by the study, means: about 28 days (+/-7) after the second vaccine dose. AZD1222 recipients whose second dose came at about 4 weeks and those whose second dose came at about 12 weeks were combined into one group, since spike-specific TCR depth and breadth did not differ between the two schedules. Samples from vaccinated people were obtained from the UK trials COV001 and COV002, which included a single-blind randomized controlled phase 2/3 trial of AZD1222 (ChAdOx1 nCoV-19) in healthy adults. For TCRbeta chain sequencing, PBMC samples from trial participants were taken at day 0 and at day 28 after the second dose. To note about this clone: Which antigen it targets is not known. One base away there is no much larger clone; base qualities are not given.

The TCR sequence derives from an adult who received the AZD1222 COVID-19 vaccine. The sequencing used peripheral blood, collected 28 days after the second AZD1222 dose. The sequence joins TRBV11-2 to TRBJ1-4; 7 bases in the middle match TRBD1. CDR3 sequence: CASSSYRGRNEKLFF. The base sequence is TGTGCCAGCAGCTCGTACAGGGGACGTAATGAAAAACTGTTTTTT.